Following are 11 T cell receptor beta chains from one sample sequenced in a study of T-cell memory formation after mild COVID-19. TCRdb called the 5' RACE reads again in MiXCR, with one record for every CDR3 protein. The table has around 430,000 distinct CDR3 sequences, 16% seen once; the top ten hold approximately 21%. Sequenced material: PBMCs or a T cell subset sorted from them (not recorded which). The receptor source for this set is a man between 18 and 35 years old who had mild COVID-19 (a few samples of this study predate the infection). Cell type and time point are not known.

In its sample, this clonotype was seen a few times. The V call is TRBV4-3, the J call TRBJ2-4; tentatively, D is TRBD1 (6 bases). Deletions cut 3 bases from V and 0 bases from J, with 15 bases between. From germline, CDR1 is LGHNA and CDR2 YSLEER. This CDR3 is built from 17 residues. This CDR3 is CASSQQGGTLAKNIQYF. CDR3 bases: TGCGCCAGCAGCCAGCAAGGGGGTACCCTAGCCAAAAACATTCAGTACTTC.

This clonotype showed up just a few times. The chain combines TRBV11-2 with TRBJ2-1, with D unresolved. Trimming took off 5 bases at V and 6 bases at J, with 14 bases between the two ends. The CDR3 is 14 amino acids. From germline, CDR1 is SGHAT and CDR2 FQNNGV. The CDR3 is CASSPGRVSNEQFF. The DNA of the CDR3 is TGTGCCAGCAGCCCTGGACGGGTCTCCAATGAGCAGTTCTTC.

This clonotype occurred a few times. The chain joins TRBV7-9 to TRBJ2-7; D is possibly TRBD1 or TRBD2 (5 bases each). CDR1 is SEHNR, CDR2 FQNEAQ, per germline (reference sequence). V dropped 6 bases and J dropped 6 bases, with 12 bases sitting between them. This CDR3 has 12 amino acids. In DNA form, the CDR3 reads TGTGCCAGCAGGTCCGACGGGGCCGAGCAGTACTTC. Translating gives CASRSDGAEQYF.

This clonotype was seen only a few times. This chain uses TRBV6-5 with TRBJ2-2; D is perhaps TRBD1 or TRBD2 (6 bases each). Germline V CDR1 and CDR2: MNHEY, SVGAGI. The CDR3 has 14 amino acids. V lost 2 bases and J lost 6, with 10 bases in between. For the CDR3, the DNA is TGTGCCAGCAGTTACCCGGGGGCCCCCGGGGAGCTGTTTTTT. It is translated as CASSYPGAPGELFF.

V usage is TRBV12-3 or TRBV12-4 and J usage is TRBJ1-4; the match to TRBD1 covers 8 bases. J lost 8 bases, V lost 2 bases, and 10 bases had no gene match. This CDR3 contains 16 residues. The CDR3 nucleotides are TGTGCCAGCAGTTTAAGGGGGACAGGTGGAGGGGAAAAACTGTTTTTT. Protein product: CASSLRGTGGGEKLFF.

The rearrangement uses TRBV7-3 and TRBJ2-6; D remains unclear. The CDR3 covers 15 residues. Germline loops: CDR1 SGHTA, CDR2 FQGTGA. V lost 4 bases to trimming and J lost 0 bases, with 7 bases between them. The CDR3, as DNA: TGTGCCAGCAGCTCAACAGACTCTGGGGCCAACGTCCTGACTTTC. Protein: CASSSTDSGANVLTF. The whole variable domain, remainder taken from reference TRBV7-3 and TRBJ2-6, is GAGVSQTPSNKVTEKGKYVELRCDPISGHTALYWYRQSLGQGPEFLIYFQGTGAADDSGLPNDRFFAVRPEGSVSTLKIQRTERGDSAVYLCASSSTDSGANVLTFGAGSRLTVL.

The chain uses TRBV6-1 and TRBJ2-2; unclear D gene. This CDR3 region has 16 residues. V lost 3 bases, J lost 5 bases, and 16 bases lay in between. CDR1 and CDR2 from the germline V gene are MNHNS and SASEGT. In DNA form, the CDR3 reads TGTGCCAGCAGTGACCTTGTGAAGGGATGGACCGGGGAGCTGTTTTTT. Encoded protein: CASSDLVKGWTGELFF.

The gene calls are TRBV20-1 and TRBJ1-4, with TRBD1 matching 7 bases. Germline V gene data show CDR1 as DFQATT and CDR2 as SNEGSKA (reference sequence). V shed 1 base and J 5 bases; nucleotides not matched to a gene: 1. The CDR3 covers 13 residues. The CDR3 sequence: CSARARGNEKLFF. For the CDR3, the DNA is TGCAGTGCTAGAGCCAGGGGGAATGAAAAACTGTTTTTT.

The chain carries TRBV5-5 and TRBJ1-6, with D maybe TRBD1 (6 bases). The CDR3 sequence is 16 residues long. Germline V gives CDR1 SGHKS, CDR2 YYEKEE (reference sequence). With 1 base removed from V and 7 bases from J, the gap between germline ends came to 15 bases. CDR3 residues: CASSLRAGAGNSPLHF. The CDR3 DNA reads as TGTGCCAGCAGCTTGAGAGCAGGGGCCGGGAATTCACCCCTCCACTTT. The complete variable domain, with remaining parts taken from reference TRBV5-5 and TRBJ1-6, reads DAGVTQSPTHLIKTRGQQVTLRCSPISGHKSVSWYQQVLGQGPQFIFQYYEKEERGRGNFPDRFSARQFPNYSSELNVNALLLGDSALYLCASSLRAGAGNSPLHFGNGTRLTVT.

V gene TRBV6-4 combines with J gene TRBJ2-1; 10 bases are a match to TRBD1. The CDR3 is 15 amino acids. Germline CDR1 and CDR2: MRHNA and SNTAGT. V lost 3 bases and J lost 4; bases outside the gene matches: 3. The CDR3 here is CASSEPGQGYNEQFF. In DNA form, the CDR3 reads TGTGCCAGCAGTGAGCCGGGACAGGGGTACAATGAGCAGTTCTTC.

J is TRBJ2-3 and V is TRBV5-1; 8 nucleotides match TRBD2. The length of the CDR3 is 16 residues. Germline V gene data show CDR1 as SGHRS and CDR2 as YFSETQ. The V gene end was trimmed by 6 bases and the J gene end by 0 bases; junction bases not matched to a gene: 9. In nucleotides, the CDR3 is TGCGCCAGCATTGCGGGGGGAAGTTATAGCACAGATACGCAGTATTTT. It translates to CASIAGGSYSTDTQYF.